The 18 T cell receptor beta chains in this list originate from one sample, sequenced in a study of blood T cell repertoires in COVID-19. Repertoires were generated with immunoSEQ multiplex PCR, while TCRdb's copy carries only in-frame clones and drops some. This sample has 210,000 or so clones, with about 84% found just once. The sequenced sample consisted of PBMCs or T cells enriched from blood (not recorded which). The receptors originated from a woman aged 40 to 50 with acute COVID-19.

The gene calls are TRBV5-4 and TRBJ2-7; tentative D call: TRBD1 (6 bases). This CDR3 spans 13 amino acids. Germline assignment: CDR1 SGHNT and CDR2 YYREEE (reference sequence). Trimming took 3 bases from V and 5 from J, leaving 12 bases between them. CDR3 nucleotides: TGTGCCAGCAGCTCGCAGGGGAACCACGAGCAGTACTTC. It yields the protein CASSSQGNHEQYF.

The rearrangement uses TRBV19 and TRBJ1-4, with unresolved D. CDR1 is LNHDA and CDR2 is SQIVND in the germline V gene (reference sequence). V was shortened by 3 bases and J by 14 bases, with 19 bases between the two germline ends. This CDR3 has 14 residues. CDR3 region: CASSIRDPAGRLFF. In DNA form, the CDR3 reads TGTGCCAGTAGTATCCGGGATCCCGCAGGCCGTCTGTTTTTT.

The chain employs TRBV4-2 and TRBJ1-1, with D tentatively TRBD1 (5 bases). V was pared by 1 base and J by 1 base, with 7 bases between. Germline V gene sequence: CDR1 LGHNA, CDR2 YNFKEQ. CDR3 length: 14 residues. This chain's CDR3 is CASSQGTTNTEAFF. CDR3 nucleotides: TGTGCCAGCAGCCAAGGGACAACGAACACTGAAGCTTTCTTT.

This clone was seen a single time. The chain employs TRBV6-1 and TRBJ2-7, with D tentatively TRBD1 (6 bases). The CDR3 sequence is 16 residues long. CDR1 and CDR2 (germline): MNHNS, SASEGT. Trimming cost V 4 bases and J 1 base, with 17 bases left between them. CDR3 protein: CASSGGQGTDSYEQYF. For the CDR3, the DNA is TGTGCCAGCAGTGGAGGGCAGGGGACCGATTCCTACGAGCAGTACTTC.

This rearrangement joins TRBV9 to TRBJ2-2; 9 nucleotides match TRBD2. CDR3 size: 17 residues. Per germline, CDR1 SGDLS and CDR2 YYNGEE. The junction had 7 bases not matched to a gene; V was cut back by 0 bases and J by 4 bases. The CDR3 here is CASSVGLAGVLTGELFF. Here the CDR3 DNA reads TGTGCCAGCAGCGTAGGATTAGCGGGAGTTCTCACCGGGGAGCTGTTTTTT.

J is TRBJ2-2 and V is TRBV5-1, with 8 bases matching TRBD1. CDR1 SGHRS and CDR2 YFSETQ come from the germline V gene. With 1 base clipped from V and 1 base from J, the junction kept 6 bases outside the gene matches. The CDR3 contains 17 residues. CDR3 region: CASSLLGTGRNTGELFF. Written as DNA, the CDR3 is TGCGCCAGCAGCTTGTTAGGGACAGGCCGGAACACCGGGGAGCTGTTTTTT.

This chain connects TRBV5-1 to TRBJ1-1; a possible D gene is TRBD1 (5 bases). V shed 4 bases and J shed 4 bases, with 14 bases lying between them. CDR3 size: 14 residues. Germline-derived CDR1 and CDR2 are SGHRS and YFSETQ. CDR3 coding DNA: TGCGCCAGCAGCAAGGGCGGGACTGTCACTGAAGCTTTCTTT. Its protein is CASSKGGTVTEAFF.

A single count supports this clone. This chain joins TRBV20-1 and TRBJ1-1; D might be TRBD1 (5 bases). Germline V gene data show CDR1 as DFQATT and CDR2 as SNEGSKA (reference sequence). Trimming left V 2 bases short and J 7 bases short, with 8 bases between. The CDR3 covers 11 residues. The CDR3 loop is CSARRGSEAFF. The CDR3 nucleotides read TGCAGTGCTAGAAGGGGTAGTGAAGCTTTCTTT.

The chain is built from TRBV25-1 and TRBJ1-2; D remains unclear. Per the germline V gene, CDR1 is MGHDK and CDR2 is SYGVNS. This CDR3 comprises 14 residues. Between the trimmed V and J ends, which lost 4 bases and 7 bases, there was a span of 16 bases. CDR3 in amino acids: CASSGLPGVGGYTF. The CDR3 DNA reads TGTGCCAGCAGTGGATTGCCCGGGGTCGGTGGCTACACCTTC.

V usage is TRBV7-2 and J usage is TRBJ1-4, with 7 bases lining up with TRBD1. The CDR3 extends over 15 amino acids. J lost 5 bases, V lost 6 bases, and 9 bases had no gene match. Looked up from germline, CDR1 is SGHTA and CDR2 is FQGNSA. Here the CDR3 DNA reads TGTGCCAGCAGACTAGAGGGACAGCAAAATGAAAAACTGTTTTTT. Translated, it gives CASRLEGQQNEKLFF.

This clone was found a few times. The rearrangement uses TRBV14 and TRBJ2-1, with a weak D call TRBD2 (5 bases). Looked up from germline, CDR1 is SGHDN and CDR2 is FVKESK. V was trimmed by 1 base and J by 9 bases, leaving 10 bases between them. There are 13 residues in the CDR3. CDR3 in amino acids: CASSQAGLGEQFF. CDR3 DNA sequence: TGTGCCAGCAGCCAAGCGGGGTTAGGTGAGCAGTTCTTC. Looking up the rest from reference TRBV14 and TRBJ2-1 gives the full variable domain: EAGVTQFPSHSVIEKGQTVTLRCDPISGHDNLYWYRRVMGKEIKFLLHFVKESKQDESGMPNNRFLAERTGGTYSTLKVQPAELEDSGVYFCASSQAGLGEQFFGPGTRLTVL.

In this sample, this clone turned up once. The DNA is left out, because the CDR3 cannot be placed on it with certainty; the CDR3 is given as TCRdb lists it. The chain employs TRBV21-1 and TRBJ1-5; no check of the table's D call, TRBD1, against the DNA was made. TRBV21-1 is termed a pseudogene. Including both end residues, the CDR3 is 18 amino acids long. The CDR3 loop reads CASSKVWGTGSSNQPQHF.

The chain combines TRBV28 with TRBJ2-3, with D possibly TRBD1 on 6 matching bases. The CDR3 contains 13 residues. CDR1 is MDHEN, CDR2 SYDVKM, per germline. Trimming took off 5 bases at V and 6 bases at J, with 12 bases between the two ends. The CDR3 bases are TGTGCCAGCAGTCTGGGACAACCCGATACGCAGTATTTT. Its translation: CASSLGQPDTQYF. The whole variable domain, filled in from reference TRBV28 and TRBJ2-3, reads DVKVTQSSRYLVKRTGEKVFLECVQDMDHENMFWYRQDPGLGLRLIYFSYDVKMKEKGDIPEGYSVSREKKERFSLILESASTNQTSMYLCASSLGQPDTQYFGPGTRLTVL.

This clone was counted only a few times. V is TRBV27 and J is TRBJ2-2; 7 positions agree with TRBD1. Trimming cost V 4 bases and J 7 bases; bases outside gene matches: 9. The germline V gene has CDR1 MNHEY and CDR2 SMNVEV (reference sequence). The CDR3 spans 15 residues. The CDR3 sequence is CASSYRGVGIGELFF. In DNA form, the CDR3 reads TGTGCCAGCAGTTACAGGGGAGTTGGTATCGGGGAGCTGTTTTTT.

This chain connects TRBV28 to TRBJ1-5, with D perhaps matching TRBD1 (5 bases). The CDR3 sequence is 15 residues long. The germline gives CDR1 MDHEN, CDR2 SYDVKM. Trimming shortened V by 3 bases and J by 3 bases, and 12 bases separated the two germline ends. CDR3 in amino acids: CASSFQGPNNQPQHF. The CDR3 DNA reads as TGTGCCAGCAGTTTCCAGGGTCCGAACAATCAGCCCCAGCATTTT.

This rearrangement joins TRBV6-1 to TRBJ2-7; D is perhaps TRBD2 (5 bases). This CDR3 contains 13 residues. Germline CDR1 MNHNS, CDR2 SASEGT. V dropped 11 bases and J dropped 0 bases, with 14 bases sitting between them. Here the CDR3 reads CAGGDPISYEQYF. In nucleotides, the CDR3 is TGTGCCGGAGGAGACCCTATCTCCTACGAGCAGTACTTC.

The chain has TRBV5-1 and TRBJ1-1, with TRBD1 matching over 8 bases. The CDR3 consists of 15 residues. V lost 0 bases to trimming and J lost 4 bases; unmatched junction nucleotides: 5. In germline, CDR1 is SGHRS, CDR2 YFSETQ. This chain's CDR3 is CASSLGPRGLTEAFF. The CDR3 nucleotides are TGCGCCAGCAGCTTGGGGCCCAGGGGGCTCACTGAAGCTTTCTTT.

The V and J genes are TRBV9 and TRBJ2-2; 11 nucleotides line up with TRBD2. CDR1 and CDR2 from the germline V gene are SGDLS and YYNGEE. V trimming: 5 bases; J trimming: 6 bases; junction bases outside the gene matches: 6. The CDR3 sequence is 15 residues long. CDR3 amino acids: CASRFGTSGPGELFF. The CDR3 DNA is TGTGCCAGCAGGTTCGGGACTAGCGGTCCCGGGGAGCTGTTTTTT.